Below, 14 T cell receptor beta chains from the same sample are listed, as sequenced in a study of blood T cell repertoires in COVID-19. Clones were read by immunoSEQ multiplex PCR, and TCRdb kept only the in-frame ones, dropping some. The sample includes 350,000 or so clones, roughly 89% of them seen just once. The material sequenced was peripheral blood. All receptors come from a man younger than 35 with active or convalescent COVID-19.

The chain carries TRBV4-2 and TRBJ2-7; D is possibly TRBD1 (5 bases). CDR3 length: 14 amino acids. Germline CDR1 and CDR2: LGHNA and YNFKEQ. V dropped 0 bases and J dropped 5 bases, with 11 bases sitting between them. The CDR3 protein is CASSQDRLGHEQYF. In DNA, the CDR3 is TGTGCCAGCAGCCAAGACCGCCTGGGGCACGAGCAGTACTTC.

This chain connects TRBV27 to TRBJ1-4; D not resolved. There are 14 residues in the CDR3. Trimming left V 4 bases short and J 0 bases short, with 6 bases between. Per the germline V gene, CDR1 is MNHEY and CDR2 is SMNVEV (reference sequence). The CDR3 sequence: CASSWAATNEKLFF. DNA of the CDR3: TGTGCCAGCAGTTGGGCAGCAACTAATGAAAAACTGTTTTTT.

The chain couples TRBV27 to TRBJ2-2; D might be TRBD2 (5 bases). This CDR3 has 14 residues. The germline V and J ends were trimmed by 0 bases and 7 bases, with 9 bases remaining between them. Germline V gene data show CDR1 as MNHEY and CDR2 as SMNVEV (reference sequence). The CDR3 region is CASSLSSEYGELFF. As DNA, the CDR3 is TGTGCCAGCAGTTTATCTAGCGAGTACGGGGAGCTGTTTTTT.

This chain links TRBV4-3 with TRBJ1-4, with 10 bases fitting TRBD1. Germline V CDR1 and CDR2: LGHNA, YSLEER. The CDR3 length is 15 residues. V was pared by 1 base and J by 7 bases, with 3 bases of the junction left unmatched. CDR3 in amino acids: CASSQGGTGVEKLFF. DNA of the CDR3: TGCGCCAGCAGCCAAGGGGGGACAGGGGTTGAAAAACTGTTTTTT.

The rearrangement uses TRBV11-2 and TRBJ2-1; TRBD2 agrees at 10 bases. The CDR3 is made up of 15 amino acids. With 5 bases clipped from V and 7 bases from J, the junction kept 8 bases outside the gene matches. Germline V lookup: CDR1 SGHAT, CDR2 FQNNGV. As DNA, the CDR3 is TGTGCCAGCAGCCTAAGGACTAGCGGAATAAATGAGCAGTTCTTC. This codes for CASSLRTSGINEQFF.

The chain is built from TRBV15 and TRBJ1-5; D gene ambiguous. CDR3 length: 12 residues. Germline CDR1 LNHNV, CDR2 YYDKDF (reference sequence). Between the trimmed V and J ends, which lost 8 bases and 0 bases, there was a span of 5 bases. CDR3 region: CATQNSNQPQHF. In DNA, the CDR3 is TGTGCCACCCAGAATAGCAATCAGCCCCAGCATTTT.

The V and J genes are TRBV10-3 and TRBJ2-7; D is possibly TRBD2 (7 bases). Germline assignment: CDR1 ENHRY and CDR2 SYGVKD. Trimming took 8 bases from V and 9 from J, leaving 14 bases between them. There are 11 residues in the CDR3. CDR3 in amino acids: CAIGEGVGQYF. In DNA, the CDR3 is TGTGCCATCGGGGAGGGGGTAGGGCAGTACTTC.

The rearrangement joins TRBV28 to TRBJ2-3; TRBD1 matches 7 bases. The V and J ends lost 6 bases and 1 base, in that order; junction bases with no gene match: 7. Germline values: CDR1 MDHEN, CDR2 SYDVKM. This CDR3 has 15 residues. The CDR3 nucleotides are TGTGCCAGCAGCGCCGGACAGGCCGGCACAGATACGCAGTATTTT. It codes for CASSAGQAGTDTQYF.

This sequence joins TRBV6-2 or TRBV6-3 and TRBJ2-3; D perhaps matches TRBD1 (7 bases). The CDR3 covers 14 residues. Looked up from germline, CDR1 is MNHEY and CDR2 is SVGEGT. The V and J ends lost 4 bases and 7 bases respectively, with 15 bases between them. CDR3 nucleotides: TGTGCCAGCAGTTTTACAGGGGAGGAAAATACGCAGTATTTT. Translating it yields CASSFTGEENTQYF.

The J gene is TRBJ2-4, the V gene TRBV18; TRBD1 is a possible D gene (6 bases). CDR1 and CDR2 (germline): KGHSH, LQKENI. The length of the CDR3 is 16 residues. The V and J ends lost 3 bases and 2 bases respectively, with 14 bases between them. The CDR3 DNA is TGTGCCAGCTCACCGGCAGGGGTATGGTCCAAAAACATTCAGTACTTC. Protein product: CASSPAGVWSKNIQYF.

This chain's CDR3 is CASSHGGANTGELFF. For the CDR3, the DNA is TGTGCCAGCAGCCACGGCGGAGCGAACACCGGGGAGCTGTTTTTT. The chain links TRBV7-9 to TRBJ2-2, with D unclear. Germline V gene sequence: CDR1 SEHNR, CDR2 FQNEAQ (reference sequence). Deletions cut 5 bases from V and 0 bases from J, with 10 bases between. This CDR3 region has 15 residues.

This rearrangement joins TRBV7-2 to TRBJ2-5, with D possibly being TRBD1 (5 bases). V was clipped by 8 bases and J by 5 bases, with 15 bases between them. This CDR3 region has 13 residues. CDR1 is SGHTA and CDR2 is FQGNSA in the germline V gene. CDR3 amino acids: CASGAPLEETQYF. CDR3 DNA: TGTGCCAGCGGGGCGCCGTTGGAGGAGACCCAGTACTTC.

The CDR3 reads CASSPLLLAGGWDEQFF. The CDR3 DNA sequence: TGTGCCAGCAGTCCACTGTTACTAGCGGGAGGTTGGGATGAGCAGTTCTTC. The chain uses TRBV27 and TRBJ2-1, with TRBD2 matching over 12 bases. CDR3 length: 17 amino acids. Trimming cost V 5 bases and J 8 bases; bases outside gene matches: 13. CDR1 is MNHEY and CDR2 is SMNVEV in the germline V gene (reference sequence).

This clone was detected a few times. The chain joins TRBV5-6 to TRBJ1-5; 9 bases align to TRBD1. The CDR3 contains 16 residues. Germline assignment: CDR1 SGHDT and CDR2 YYEEEE. Trimming cost V 4 bases and J 7 bases; bases outside gene matches: 12. The CDR3 spells CASSTGQGAVGQPQHF. In DNA form, the CDR3 reads TGTGCCAGCAGCACGGGACAGGGCGCAGTAGGACAGCCCCAGCATTTT.